This entry features one TCR beta chain sequence. Germline V CDR1 and CDR2: MNHEY, SVGAGI. The V gene end was trimmed by 6 bases and the J gene end by 2 bases; junction bases not matched to a gene: 7. This CDR3 has 15 amino acids. Clones were read by immunoSEQ multiplex PCR, and TCRdb kept only the in-frame ones, dropping some. The sample carries roughly 80,000 clones, roughly 80% recorded once. This entry is derived from a study of blood T cell repertoires in COVID-19. Overall study: Specimens from acute and convalescent COVID-19 originated in the United States, Italy and Spain.

The sequenced sample consisted of peripheral blood. The V gene is TRBV6-5, the J gene TRBJ2-7, with 10 bases aligning to TRBD1. The origin of this receptor is a man at least 80 years old with acute or convalescent COVID-19. In DNA, the CDR3 is TGTGCCAGCAGGAAAGCGGGACAGGGGACCTACGAGCAGTACTTC. It specifies CASRKAGQGTYEQYF.